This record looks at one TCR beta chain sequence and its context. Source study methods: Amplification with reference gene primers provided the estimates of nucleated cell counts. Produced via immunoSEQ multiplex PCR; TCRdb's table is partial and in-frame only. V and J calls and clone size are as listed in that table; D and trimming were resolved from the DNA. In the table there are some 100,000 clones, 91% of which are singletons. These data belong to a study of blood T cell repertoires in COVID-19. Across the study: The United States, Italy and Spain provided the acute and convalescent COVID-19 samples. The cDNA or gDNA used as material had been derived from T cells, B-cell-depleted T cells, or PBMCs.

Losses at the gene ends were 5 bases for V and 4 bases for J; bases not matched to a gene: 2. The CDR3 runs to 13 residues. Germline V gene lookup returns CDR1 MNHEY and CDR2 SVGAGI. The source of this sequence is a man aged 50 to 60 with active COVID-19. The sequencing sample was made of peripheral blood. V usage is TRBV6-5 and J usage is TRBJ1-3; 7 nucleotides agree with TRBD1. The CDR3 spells CASSPDRGNTIYF. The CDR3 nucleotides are TGTGCCAGCAGTCCGGACAGGGGAAACACCATATATTTT.